The clone carrying this TCR beta chain was picked up a small number of times. No antigen is known for it. TCRdb's copy holds only in-frame clones and misses some; the assay was immunoSEQ multiplex PCR. The sample lists 150,000 to 190,000 clones, over 75% occurring once. This specimen comes from a study of T cell responses to AZD1222 COVID-19 vaccine. General study points: Reportedly, close to half of spike-specific TCRs are directed against unmutated variant regions. Seropositive at baseline were only 5 to 7 AZD1222 recipients.

CDR3 length equals 18 residues. V was pared by 7 bases and J by 0 bases, with 11 bases of the junction left unmatched. Germline loops: CDR1 MNHEY, CDR2 SVGEGT. This clonotype originated in an adult in good health. Specimen: peripheral blood, collected on day 0 of AZD1222 vaccination. The chain combines TRBV6-2 or TRBV6-3 with TRBJ2-6, with 8 bases matching TRBD2. The CDR3: CASTPLASGGSGANVLTF. The CDR3 DNA reads TGTGCCAGCACCCCCCTGGCCAGCGGGGGCTCTGGGGCCAACGTCCTGACTTTC.